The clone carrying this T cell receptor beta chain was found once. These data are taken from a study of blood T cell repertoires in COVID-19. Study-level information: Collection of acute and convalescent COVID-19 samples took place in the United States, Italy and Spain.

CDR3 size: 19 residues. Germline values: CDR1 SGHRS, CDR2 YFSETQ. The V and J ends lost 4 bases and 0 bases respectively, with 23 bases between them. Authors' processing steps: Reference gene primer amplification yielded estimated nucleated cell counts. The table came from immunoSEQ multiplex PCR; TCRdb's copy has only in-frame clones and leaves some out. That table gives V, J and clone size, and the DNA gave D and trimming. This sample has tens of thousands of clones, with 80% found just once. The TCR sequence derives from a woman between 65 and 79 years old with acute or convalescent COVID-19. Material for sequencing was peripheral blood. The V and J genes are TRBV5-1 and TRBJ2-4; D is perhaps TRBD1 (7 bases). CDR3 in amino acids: CASSPYSQRQGLAKNIQYF. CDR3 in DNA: TGCGCCAGCAGCCCCTACTCACAGCGACAGGGACTAGCCAAAAACATTCAGTACTTC.